Listed here is a single TCR beta chain. TCRdb's table, derived via immunoSEQ multiplex PCR, lists solely in-frame clones and lacks some. In the table there are some 460,000 clones, roughly nine tenths of which are singletons. CDR1 is KGHSH and CDR2 is LQKENI in the germline V gene. Trimming left V 2 bases short and J 10 bases short, with 12 bases between. The CDR3 runs to 14 residues. Treatment noted: some 19 received Ad26.COV2.S at low or high dose, single or two shots; about 5 received placebo; per-sample allocation not given. Repertoires come from day 63 after the first vaccine or placebo injection. The data belong to a study of Ad26.COV2.S vaccination and SARS-CoV-2 variants.

The source is a person between 18 and 65 years old who received the Ad26.COV2.S COVID-19 vaccine or a placebo. The V and J genes are TRBV18 and TRBJ1-6; D remains ambiguous. Sequenced material: peripheral blood, taken in a trial of Ad26.COV2.S vaccine versus placebo. In DNA form, the CDR3 reads TGTGCCAGCTCACCAGGGTTCGGTGGATCACCCCTCCACTTT. Amino acid sequence: CASSPGFGGSPLHF.